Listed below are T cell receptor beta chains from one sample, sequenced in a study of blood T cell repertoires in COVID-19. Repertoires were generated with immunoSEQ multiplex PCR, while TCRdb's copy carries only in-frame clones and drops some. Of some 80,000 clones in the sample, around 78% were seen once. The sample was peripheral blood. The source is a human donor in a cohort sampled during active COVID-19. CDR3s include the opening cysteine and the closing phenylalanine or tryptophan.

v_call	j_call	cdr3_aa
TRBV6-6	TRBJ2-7	CASGKRLMGHEQYF
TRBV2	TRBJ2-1	CASIKREEGEQFF
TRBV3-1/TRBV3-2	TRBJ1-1	CASSQEMGGNTEAFF
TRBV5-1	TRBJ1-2	CASSTGQGGFSYGYTF
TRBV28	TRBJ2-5	CASTPSRAGGRETQYF
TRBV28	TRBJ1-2	CASSLLSRQGHYGYTF
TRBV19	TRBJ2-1	CASSIALLNEQFF
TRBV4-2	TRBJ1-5	CASSQESRQPQHF
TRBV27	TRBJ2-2	CASSLAEGNTGELFF
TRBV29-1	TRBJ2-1	CSVGGSSGGYNEQFF